These T cell receptor beta chains were read from a single sample in a study of beta chain features in type 1 diabetes. Repertoires were generated with immunoSEQ multiplex PCR, while TCRdb's copy carries only in-frame clones and drops some. This table holds under 950,000 clones, roughly 17% found once. The material sequenced was naive CD4+ T cells from blood. The source is a woman aged 18-30 years in good health. Each CDR3 is given with its conserved first and last residue. The D gene is left open where the match is weak. Clone size is not always given. Where it is, it says once, few, many or a class for expanded clones.

abundance	v_gene	d_gene	j_gene	CDR3nt	CDR3aa
-	TRBV7-9	TRBD1	TRBJ2-1	TGTGCCAGCAGCTTATGGACAGGGTCTGGCAATGAGCAGTTCTTC	CASSLWTGSGNEQFF
-	TRBV29-1	-	TRBJ1-2	TGCAGCGTTTTAAGTCCAGGGATTTATGGCTACACCTTC	CSVLSPGIYGYTF
-	TRBV5-1	-	TRBJ2-1	TGCGCCAGCAGCTCTCCGGGACTCCCTTACAATGAGCAGTTCTTC	CASSSPGLPYNEQFF
few	TRBV9	-	TRBJ2-1	TGTGCCAGCAGCGTAGCTCCCGAGGGGAATGAGCAGTTCTTC	CASSVAPEGNEQFF
-	TRBV28	-	TRBJ2-7	TGTGCCAGCAGTCCCCCACCAGGACTTCGCTACGAGCAGTACTTC	CASSPPPGLRYEQYF
few	TRBV5-1	-	TRBJ1-2	TGCGCCAGCAGCAAGAAGGGGGACTATGGCTACACCTTC	CASSKKGDYGYTF
few	TRBV7-9	TRBD1	TRBJ1-2	TGTGCCAGCAGCTTACAGGGGGCGCCGTATGGCTACACCTTC	CASSLQGAPYGYTF
few	TRBV15	TRBD1	TRBJ2-7	TGTGCCACCAGCAGAGGTCGAAAACCGGGACAGGGGGCTTACGAGCAGTACTTC	CATSRGRKPGQGAYEQYF
-	TRBV2	-	TRBJ2-7	TGTGCCAGCTCAGTGGGGGGCGCGACCGAGCAGTACTTC	CASSVGGATEQYF
-	TRBV25-1	-	TRBJ2-7	TGTGCCAGCCTGGGTGGACTCGAGCAGTACTTC	CASLGGLEQYF
-	TRBV7-9	TRBD1	TRBJ1-2	TGTGCCGGAGGGACAGGCCCAGGGGCTGGCTACACCTTC	CAGGTGPGAGYTF
-	TRBV4-3	TRBD2	TRBJ2-3	TGCGCCAGCAGCCAAGAGCGGGGACTACCCACAGATACGCAGTATTTT	CASSQERGLPTDTQYF
-	TRBV10-3	TRBD1	TRBJ1-1	TGTGCCATCAGTGAGCGGGACAGGGAAGCTTTCTTT	CAISERDREAFF
-	TRBV27	-	TRBJ2-5	TGTGCCAGCAGTTTCCAAATGTCAACCGGGACCCCGGCGGGAGAGACCCAGTACTTC	CASSFQMSTGTPAGETQYF
-	TRBV5-4	TRBD2	TRBJ2-5	TGTGCCAGCAGCTTGGGCGGGACTAGCTTGGAGACCCAGTACTTC	CASSLGGTSLETQYF
few	TRBV7-2	TRBD2	TRBJ2-6	TGTGCCAGCAGCTTGAGGCTAGCGGGAGCGTCTGGGGCCAACGTCCTGACTTTC	CASSLRLAGASGANVLTF
-	TRBV7-9	-	TRBJ1-1	TGTGCCAGCAGCGCCCAAGGGTTCTGGACTGAAGCTTTCTTT	CASSAQGFWTEAFF
-	TRBV5-1	-	TRBJ2-1	TGCGCCAGCAGCTTGGGAGTCTACAATGAGCAGTTCTTC	CASSLGVYNEQFF
-	TRBV20-1	-	TRBJ2-7	TGCAGTGCGAAACTAGCACTCGAGCAGTACTTC	CSAKLALEQYF
-	TRBV25-1	TRBD1	TRBJ2-2	TGTGCCAGCAGTAACTACAGGGGGCTCACCGGGGAGCTGTTTTTT	CASSNYRGLTGELFF
few	TRBV7-3	TRBD2	TRBJ2-1	TGTGCCAGCAGCTTAGCGGGAGGGCCCCCCTACAATGAGCAGTTCTTC	CASSLAGGPPYNEQFF
-	TRBV4-2	-	TRBJ1-1	TGTGCCAGCAGCCAAGATTCCTGGGAAATGAACACTGAAGCTTTCTTT	CASSQDSWEMNTEAFF
few	TRBV5-1	-	TRBJ2-1	TGCGCCAGCAGCGTTAGCGGAACTTCCTACAATGAGCAGTTCTTC	CASSVSGTSYNEQFF
-	TRBV28	-	TRBJ1-5	TGTGCCAGCAGCGGAGTCCTTGCGCCCCAGCATTTT	CASSGVLAPQHF
-	TRBV10-3	-	TRBJ2-7	TGTGCCGCCCAAGACACCGAATCCTACGAGCAGTACTTC	CAAQDTESYEQYF
-	TRBV28	TRBD2	TRBJ2-1	TGTGCCAGCAGCCCTACTAGCGGAAGCTCCTACAATGAGCAGTTCTTC	CASSPTSGSSYNEQFF
few	TRBV5-5	-	TRBJ1-2	TGTGCCAGCAGCTTGTCTCTCCCCTGGCAGTCCTATGGCTACACCTTC	CASSLSLPWQSYGYTF
few	TRBV28	-	TRBJ2-2	TGTGCCAGCAGCCGATGGGTTTCTACCGGGGAGCTGTTTTTT	CASSRWVSTGELFF
-	TRBV7-2	TRBD1	TRBJ1-5	TGTGCCAGCAGCTTAGAGGGGGCGGGCAATCAGCCCCAGCATTTT	CASSLEGAGNQPQHF
-	TRBV29-1	-	TRBJ2-1	TGCAGCGTTGAATCGGGGGCCACGGAGTTCTTC	CSVESGATEFF
-	TRBV11-2	-	TRBJ2-7	TGTGCCAGCCGGGGACAAAACTACGAGCAGTACTTC	CASRGQNYEQYF
few	TRBV19	TRBD2	TRBJ2-7	TGTGCCAGTAGACGATCTCGGGAGGGTTTTTACGAGCAGTACTTC	CASRRSREGFYEQYF
-	TRBV5-6	TRBD1	TRBJ2-3	TGTGCCAGCAGTCAAACAGGGGGCACAGATACGCAGTATTTT	CASSQTGGTDTQYF
-	TRBV7-9	TRBD1	TRBJ2-6	TGTGCCAGTGGACAGGTTTACTCTGGGGCCAACGTCCTGACTTTC	CASGQVYSGANVLTF
-	TRBV7-9	-	TRBJ1-5	TGTGCCAGCAGCTTAGGACTCAATAGCAATCAGCCCCGGCATTTT	CASSLGLNSNQPRHF
-	TRBV18	-	TRBJ2-3	TGTGCCAGCTCACCACCGTTCGGGGGCGCAGATACGCAGTATTTT	CASSPPFGGADTQYF
few	TRBV28	TRBD2	TRBJ2-1	TGTGCCAGCAAGCCAGCGGGAGGATCCTACAATGAGCAGTTCTTC	CASKPAGGSYNEQFF
-	TRBV7-2	-	TRBJ1-2	TGTGCCAGCAGCTTAACGGTCAACTATGGCTACACCTTC	CASSLTVNYGYTF
-	TRBV27	-	TRBJ1-1	TGTGCCAGCAGTCCGGGACAAGGGGGTTTTAACACTGAAGCTTTCTTT	CASSPGQGGFNTEAFF
-	TRBV19	-	TRBJ2-6	TGTGCCAGTAGTATAGCGGGGCTGTCTGGGGCCAACGTCCTGACTTTC	CASSIAGLSGANVLTF
few	TRBV7-2	-	TRBJ2-7	TGTGCCAGCAGCTACAGTATGGCCTACGAGCAGTACTTC	CASSYSMAYEQYF
-	TRBV13	-	TRBJ2-1	TGTGCCAGCAGCTTAGATAATAGGCGGAATGAGCAGTTCTTC	CASSLDNRRNEQFF
few	TRBV5-4	-	TRBJ1-2	TGTGCCAGCACCGAGGGGCTAAGACATGGCTACACCTTC	CASTEGLRHGYTF